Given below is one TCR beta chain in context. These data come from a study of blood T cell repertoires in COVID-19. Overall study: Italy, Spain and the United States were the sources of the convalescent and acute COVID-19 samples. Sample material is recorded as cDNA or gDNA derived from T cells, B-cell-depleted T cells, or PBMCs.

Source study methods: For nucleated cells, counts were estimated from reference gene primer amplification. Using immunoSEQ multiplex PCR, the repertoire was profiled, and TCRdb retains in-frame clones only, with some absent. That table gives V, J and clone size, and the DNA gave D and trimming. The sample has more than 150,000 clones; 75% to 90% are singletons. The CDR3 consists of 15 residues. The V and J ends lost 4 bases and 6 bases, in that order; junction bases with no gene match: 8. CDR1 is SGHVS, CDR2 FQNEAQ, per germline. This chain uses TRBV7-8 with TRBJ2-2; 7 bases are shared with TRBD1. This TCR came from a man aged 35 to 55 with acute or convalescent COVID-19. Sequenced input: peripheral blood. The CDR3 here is CASSSRQGLAGELFF. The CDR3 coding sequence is TGTGCCAGCAGCTCGCGACAGGGCTTAGCCGGGGAGCTGTTTTTT. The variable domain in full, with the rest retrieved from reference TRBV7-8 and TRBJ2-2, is GAGVSQSPRYKVAKRGQDVALRCDPISGHVSLFWYQQALGQGPEFLTYFQNEAQLDKSGLPSDRFFAERPEGSVSTLKIQRTQQEDSAVYLCASSSRQGLAGELFFGEGSRLTVL.